A selection of T cell receptor beta chains follows, all from one sample in a study of cytomegalovirus exposure and HLA in healthy donors. Only in-frame clones appear in the TCRdb table, and some are missing; sequencing was by immunoSEQ multiplex PCR. The sample shows about 140,000 clones, and around 2.2% sits with its ten largest clones. The sequenced sample consisted of PBMCs. The receptors originated from a woman aged 18 to 35 in good health and CMV-seronegative. CDR3s include the opening cysteine and the closing phenylalanine or tryptophan. Each record gives: D gene, V gene, J gene, CDR3 protein, CDR3 DNA. D genes are given only for firm matches.

d_call: -; v_call: TRBV5-6; j_call: TRBJ2-1; cdr3_aa: CASSLALLAHVGGQFF; cdr3_nt: TGTGCCAGCAGCTTGGCCTTGCTTGCGCATGTGGGAGGGCAGTTCTTC
d_call: TRBD2; v_call: TRBV19; j_call: TRBJ2-1; cdr3_aa: CASLAGGPYNEQFF; cdr3_nt: TGTGCCAGCTTAGCGGGAGGGCCCTACAATGAGCAGTTCTTC
d_call: -; v_call: TRBV9; j_call: TRBJ2-1; cdr3_aa: CASSVASAGRNEQFF; cdr3_nt: TGTGCCAGCAGCGTAGCTAGCGCGGGGCGGAATGAGCAGTTCTTC
d_call: TRBD2; v_call: TRBV19; j_call: TRBJ2-3; cdr3_aa: CASSIAGGPTDTQYF; cdr3_nt: TGTGCCAGTAGTATAGCGGGAGGGCCCACAGATACGCAGTATTTT
d_call: -; v_call: TRBV19; j_call: TRBJ2-1; cdr3_aa: CASNPLARGNNEQFF; cdr3_nt: TGTGCCAGTAACCCATTAGCCAGGGGAAACAATGAGCAGTTCTTC
d_call: -; v_call: TRBV11-3; j_call: TRBJ1-1; cdr3_aa: CASSLFPDTEAFF; cdr3_nt: TGTGCCAGCAGCTTATTTCCGGACACTGAAGCTTTCTTT
d_call: TRBD2; v_call: TRBV4-1; j_call: TRBJ2-3; cdr3_aa: CASSRAGTSGESTDTQYF; cdr3_nt: TGCGCCAGCAGCCGAGCGGGGACTAGCGGGGAAAGCACAGATACGCAGTATTTT
d_call: -; v_call: TRBV28; j_call: TRBJ1-4; cdr3_aa: CASSFTSTNEKLFF; cdr3_nt: TGTGCCAGCAGTTTCACATCAACTAATGAAAAACTGTTTTTT
d_call: -; v_call: TRBV28; j_call: TRBJ2-6; cdr3_aa: CASSSMGHRSGANVLTF; cdr3_nt: TGTGCCAGCAGCTCCATGGGACACCGCTCTGGGGCCAACGTCCTGACTTTC
d_call: -; v_call: TRBV15; j_call: TRBJ2-2; cdr3_aa: CATSRGIGELFF; cdr3_nt: TGTGCCACCAGTAGGGGTATCGGGGAGCTGTTTTTT
d_call: -; v_call: TRBV6-5; j_call: TRBJ1-2; cdr3_aa: CASSYALQGPRIGYTF; cdr3_nt: TGTGCCAGCAGTTACGCCTTACAGGGCCCGCGTATTGGCTACACCTTC
d_call: TRBD2; v_call: TRBV30; j_call: TRBJ2-2; cdr3_aa: CAWGRDMGGTGELFF; cdr3_nt: TGTGCCTGGGGACGAGACATGGGAGGGACCGGGGAGCTGTTTTTT
d_call: TRBD2; v_call: TRBV13; j_call: TRBJ2-1; cdr3_aa: CASSFSGSFYNEQFF; cdr3_nt: TGTGCCAGCAGCTTTAGCGGGAGTTTCTACAATGAGCAGTTCTTC
d_call: -; v_call: TRBV28; j_call: TRBJ1-2; cdr3_aa: CASSSREDWYGYGYTF; cdr3_nt: TGTGCCAGCAGCTCCAGAGAGGATTGGTATGGCTATGGCTACACCTTC
d_call: -; v_call: TRBV6-1; j_call: TRBJ2-3; cdr3_aa: CASSDAQGLGDTQYF; cdr3_nt: TGTGCCAGCAGTGATGCTCAGGGGTTGGGGGATACGCAGTATTTT
d_call: -; v_call: TRBV7-3; j_call: TRBJ2-2; cdr3_aa: CASSPNTGELFF; cdr3_nt: TGTGCCAGCAGCCCTAACACCGGGGAGCTGTTTTTT
d_call: -; v_call: TRBV5-1; j_call: TRBJ1-1; cdr3_aa: CASSSDTGGWTEAFF; cdr3_nt: TGCGCCAGCAGCTCAGACACGGGGGGTTGGACTGAAGCTTTCTTT
d_call: TRBD2; v_call: TRBV5-1; j_call: TRBJ2-5; cdr3_aa: CASSLAMGGQETQYF; cdr3_nt: TGCGCCAGCAGCCTAGCCATGGGGGGGCAAGAGACCCAGTACTTC
d_call: -; v_call: TRBV7-6; j_call: TRBJ1-5; cdr3_aa: CASSLESGFQPQHF; cdr3_nt: TGTGCCAGCAGCTTAGAATCAGGGTTTCAGCCCCAGCATTTT
d_call: -; v_call: TRBV30; j_call: TRBJ1-5; cdr3_aa: CAWGLQSNQPQHF; cdr3_nt: TGTGCCTGGGGACTACAGAGCAATCAGCCCCAGCATTTT
d_call: TRBD2; v_call: TRBV9; j_call: TRBJ2-7; cdr3_aa: CASSVGLAGAYEQYF; cdr3_nt: TGTGCCAGCAGCGTTGGACTAGCGGGAGCCTACGAGCAGTACTTC
d_call: -; v_call: TRBV5-4; j_call: TRBJ1-4; cdr3_aa: CASSVQGYGEKLFF; cdr3_nt: TGTGCCAGCAGCGTCCAGGGTTATGGTGAAAAACTGTTTTTT
d_call: -; v_call: TRBV19; j_call: TRBJ2-1; cdr3_aa: CASSIIPSLEQFF; cdr3_nt: TGTGCCAGTAGTATCATCCCCAGTCTCGAGCAGTTCTTC
d_call: -; v_call: TRBV19; j_call: TRBJ2-3; cdr3_aa: CASSLDRDLTGTQYF; cdr3_nt: TGCGCCAGTAGTCTTGACAGAGACCTTACCGGTACGCAGTATTTT
d_call: -; v_call: TRBV11-3; j_call: TRBJ2-3; cdr3_aa: CASSLGGSTDTQYF; cdr3_nt: TGTGCCAGCAGCTTAGGCGGGAGCACAGATACGCAGTATTTT
d_call: TRBD2; v_call: TRBV7-2; j_call: TRBJ2-5; cdr3_aa: CASTYLAGGETQYF; cdr3_nt: TGTGCCAGCACCTACTTAGCGGGAGGGGAGACCCAGTACTTC
d_call: -; v_call: TRBV7-2; j_call: TRBJ2-2; cdr3_aa: CASSLKNGRNTGELFF; cdr3_nt: TGTGCCAGCAGCTTGAAAAACGGGAGGAACACCGGGGAGCTGTTTTTT
d_call: TRBD2; v_call: TRBV5-1; j_call: TRBJ2-3; cdr3_aa: CASSLNSGRTSDTQYF; cdr3_nt: TGCGCCAGCAGCTTGAATAGCGGGAGGACTTCAGATACGCAGTATTTT
d_call: -; v_call: TRBV5-6; j_call: TRBJ2-1; cdr3_aa: CASSFLPDEQFF; cdr3_nt: TGTGCCAGCAGCTTTCTCCCCGATGAGCAGTTCTTC
d_call: TRBD1; v_call: TRBV2; j_call: TRBJ2-1; cdr3_aa: CASSEAGQPTYNEQFF; cdr3_nt: TGTGCCAGCAGTGAAGCGGGACAGCCCACCTACAATGAGCAGTTCTTC
d_call: -; v_call: TRBV9; j_call: TRBJ2-1; cdr3_aa: CASSVAEISYNEQFF; cdr3_nt: TGTGCCAGCAGCGTAGCGGAGATCTCCTACAATGAGCAGTTCTTC
d_call: -; v_call: TRBV18; j_call: TRBJ1-5; cdr3_aa: CASSQAPSINNQPQHF; cdr3_nt: TGTGCCAGCTCACAAGCGCCCTCTATTAACAATCAGCCCCAGCATTTT
d_call: -; v_call: TRBV18; j_call: TRBJ1-4; cdr3_aa: CASRTGSATNEKLFF; cdr3_nt: TGTGCCAGCCGTACCGGGTCCGCAACTAATGAAAAACTGTTTTTT
d_call: -; v_call: TRBV4-2; j_call: TRBJ1-1; cdr3_aa: CASSPNSGRTEAFF; cdr3_nt: TGTGCCAGCAGCCCAAACAGCGGGAGGACTGAAGCTTTCTTT
d_call: -; v_call: TRBV5-1; j_call: TRBJ2-2; cdr3_aa: CASSSYNTGELFF; cdr3_nt: TGCGCCAGCAGCTCCTATAACACCGGGGAGCTGTTTTTT
d_call: -; v_call: TRBV5-5; j_call: TRBJ1-2; cdr3_aa: CASSLAPANYGYTF; cdr3_nt: TGTGCCAGCAGCTTGGCTCCAGCTAACTATGGCTACACCTTC